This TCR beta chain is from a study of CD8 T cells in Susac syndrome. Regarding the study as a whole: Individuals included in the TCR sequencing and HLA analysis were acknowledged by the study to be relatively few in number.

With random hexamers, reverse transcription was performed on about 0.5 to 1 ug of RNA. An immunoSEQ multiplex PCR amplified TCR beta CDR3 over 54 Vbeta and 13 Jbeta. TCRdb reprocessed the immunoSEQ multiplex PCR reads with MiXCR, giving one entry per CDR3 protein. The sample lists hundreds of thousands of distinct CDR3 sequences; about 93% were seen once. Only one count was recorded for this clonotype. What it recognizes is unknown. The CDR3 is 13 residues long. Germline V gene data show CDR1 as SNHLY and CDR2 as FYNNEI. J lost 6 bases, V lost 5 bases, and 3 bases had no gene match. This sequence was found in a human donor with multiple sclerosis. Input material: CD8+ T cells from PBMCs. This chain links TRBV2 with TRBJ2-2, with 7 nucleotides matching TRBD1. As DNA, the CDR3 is TGTGCCAGCAGTCCGACAGGGTCCGGGGAGCTGTTTTTT. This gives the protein CASSPTGSGELFF.